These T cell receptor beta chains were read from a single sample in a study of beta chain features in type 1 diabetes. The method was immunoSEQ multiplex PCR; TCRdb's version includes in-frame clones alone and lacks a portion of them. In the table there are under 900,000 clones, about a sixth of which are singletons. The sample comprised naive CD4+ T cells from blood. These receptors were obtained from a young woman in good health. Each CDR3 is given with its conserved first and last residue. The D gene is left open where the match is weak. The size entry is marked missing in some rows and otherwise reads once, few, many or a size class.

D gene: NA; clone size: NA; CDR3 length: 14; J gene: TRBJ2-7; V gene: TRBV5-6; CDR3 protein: CASSLRRYSYEQYF; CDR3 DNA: TGTGCCAGCAGCTTGCGGCGCTACTCCTACGAGCAGTACTTC
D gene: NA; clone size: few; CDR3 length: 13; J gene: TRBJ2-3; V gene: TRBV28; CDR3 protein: CASSLGGAITQYF; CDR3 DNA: TGTGCCAGCAGCCTGGGTGGGGCTATTACGCAGTATTTT
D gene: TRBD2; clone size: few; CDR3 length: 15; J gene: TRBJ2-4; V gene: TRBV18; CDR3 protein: CASSPTSGSPHIQYF; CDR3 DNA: TGTGCCAGCTCACCGACTAGCGGGAGTCCTCACATTCAGTACTTC
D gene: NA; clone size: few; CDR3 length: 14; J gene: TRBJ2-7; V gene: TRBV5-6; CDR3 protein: CASSKPQPAYEQYF; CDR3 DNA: TGTGCCAGCAGCAAACCCCAGCCGGCCTACGAGCAGTACTTC
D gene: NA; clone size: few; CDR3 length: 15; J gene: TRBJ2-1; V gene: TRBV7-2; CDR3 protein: CASSLTYDAYNEQFF; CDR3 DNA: TGTGCCAGCAGCTTAACCTACGACGCCTACAATGAGCAGTTCTTC
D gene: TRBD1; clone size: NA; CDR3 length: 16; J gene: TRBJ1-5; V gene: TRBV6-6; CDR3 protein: CASSYSVGQTNQPQHF; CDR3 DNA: TGTGCCAGCAGTTACTCCGTGGGACAGACAAATCAGCCCCAGCATTTT
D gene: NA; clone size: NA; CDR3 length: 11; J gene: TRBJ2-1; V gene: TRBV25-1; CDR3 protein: CASSETNEQFF; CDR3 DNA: TGTGCCAGCAGTGAAACCAATGAGCAGTTCTTC
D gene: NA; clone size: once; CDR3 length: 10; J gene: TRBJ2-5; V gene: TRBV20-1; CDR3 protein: CSAGAETQYF; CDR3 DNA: TGCAGTGCAGGGGCCGAGACCCAGTACTTC
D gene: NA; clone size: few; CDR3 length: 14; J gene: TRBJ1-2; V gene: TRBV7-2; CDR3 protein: CASSFRQVFYGYTF; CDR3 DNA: TGTGCCAGCAGCTTTAGACAGGTCTTCTATGGCTACACCTTC
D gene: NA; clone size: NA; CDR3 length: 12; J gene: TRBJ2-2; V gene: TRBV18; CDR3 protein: CASSPLSGELFF; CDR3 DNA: TGTGCCAGCTCACCGTTGTCCGGGGAGCTGTTTTTT
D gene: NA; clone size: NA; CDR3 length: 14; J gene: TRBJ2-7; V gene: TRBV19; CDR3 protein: CASRRRSGDYEQYF; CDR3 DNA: TGTGCCAGTCGACGTAGATCGGGGGACTACGAGCAGTACTTC
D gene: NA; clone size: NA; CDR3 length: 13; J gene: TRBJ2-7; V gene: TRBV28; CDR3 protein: CASKRVVPYEQYF; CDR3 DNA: TGTGCCAGCAAGCGGGTGGTGCCCTACGAGCAGTACTTC
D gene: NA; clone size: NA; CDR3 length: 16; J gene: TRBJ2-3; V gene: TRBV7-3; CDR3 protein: CASRLGRGRGPDTQYF; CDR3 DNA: TGTGCCAGCAGGCTAGGGCGCGGACGCGGACCAGATACGCAGTATTTT
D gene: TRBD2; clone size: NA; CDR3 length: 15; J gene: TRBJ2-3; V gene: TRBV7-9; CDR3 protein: CASSLGLAGTDTQYF; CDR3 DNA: TGTGCCAGCAGCCTGGGACTAGCGGGAACAGATACGCAGTATTTT
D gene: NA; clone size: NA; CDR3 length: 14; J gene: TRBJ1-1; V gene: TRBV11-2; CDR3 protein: CASSLVFRNTEAFF; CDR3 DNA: TGTGCCAGCAGCTTAGTATTCCGGAACACTGAAGCTTTCTTT
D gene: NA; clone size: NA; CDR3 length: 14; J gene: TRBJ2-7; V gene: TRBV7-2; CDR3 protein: CASSLEPGTYEQYF; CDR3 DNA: TGTGCCAGCAGCTTAGAGCCGGGCACCTACGAGCAGTACTTC
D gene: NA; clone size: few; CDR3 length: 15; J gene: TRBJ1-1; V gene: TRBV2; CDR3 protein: CASNPLGTLNTEAFF; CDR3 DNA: TGTGCCAGCAACCCACTAGGGACCCTGAACACTGAAGCTTTCTTT
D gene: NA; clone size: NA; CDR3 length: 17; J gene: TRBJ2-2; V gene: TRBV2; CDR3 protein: CASSVLRGKPFVGELFF; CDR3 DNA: TGTGCCAGCAGTGTGTTAAGGGGAAAGCCATTTGTCGGGGAGCTGTTTTTT
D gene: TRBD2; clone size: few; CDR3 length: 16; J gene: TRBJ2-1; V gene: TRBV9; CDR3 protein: CASSVSGTSANNEQFF; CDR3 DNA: TGTGCCAGCAGCGTGTCCGGGACTAGCGCAAACAATGAGCAGTTCTTC
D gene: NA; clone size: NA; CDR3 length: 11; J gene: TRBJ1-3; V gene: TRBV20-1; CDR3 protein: CSARAVNTIYF; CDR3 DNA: TGCAGTGCTCGAGCAGTAAACACCATATATTTT
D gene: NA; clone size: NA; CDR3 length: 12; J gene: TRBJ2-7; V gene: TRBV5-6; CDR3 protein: CASSRDGYEQYF; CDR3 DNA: TGTGCCAGCAGCCGGGACGGCTACGAGCAGTACTTC
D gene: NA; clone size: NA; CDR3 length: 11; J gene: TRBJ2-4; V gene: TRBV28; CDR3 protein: CASSFLSDRHF; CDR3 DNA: TGTGCCAGCAGTTTCTTAAGTGATCGGCACTTC
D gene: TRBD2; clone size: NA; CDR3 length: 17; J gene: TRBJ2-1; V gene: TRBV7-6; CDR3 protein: CASSQTGTSGGYNEQFF; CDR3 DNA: TGTGCCAGCAGCCAAACCGGGACTAGCGGGGGGTACAATGAGCAGTTCTTC
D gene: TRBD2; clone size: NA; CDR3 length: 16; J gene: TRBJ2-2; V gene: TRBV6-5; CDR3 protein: CASRYTGLAGTGELFF; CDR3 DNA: TGTGCCAGCAGATACACGGGACTAGCGGGCACCGGGGAGCTGTTTTTT
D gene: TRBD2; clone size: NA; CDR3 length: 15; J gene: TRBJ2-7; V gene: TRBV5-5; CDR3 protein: CASSLRLAGDHEQYF; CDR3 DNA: TGTGCCAGCAGCTTGAGACTAGCGGGAGACCACGAGCAGTACTTC
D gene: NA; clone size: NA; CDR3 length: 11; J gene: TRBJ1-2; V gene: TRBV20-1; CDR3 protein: CSAQRQYGYTF; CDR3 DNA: TGCAGTGCTCAACGACAGTATGGCTACACCTTC
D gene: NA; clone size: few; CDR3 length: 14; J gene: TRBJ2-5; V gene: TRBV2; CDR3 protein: CASSPPGLQETQYF; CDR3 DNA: TGTGCCAGCAGTCCTCCGGGCCTCCAAGAGACCCAGTACTTC
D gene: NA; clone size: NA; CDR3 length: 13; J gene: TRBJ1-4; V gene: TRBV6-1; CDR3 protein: CASSFRPDEKLFF; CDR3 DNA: TGTGCCAGCAGTTTCAGGCCGGATGAAAAACTGTTTTTT
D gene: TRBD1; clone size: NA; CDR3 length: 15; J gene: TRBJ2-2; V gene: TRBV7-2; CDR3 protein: CASRRPGQGTGELFF; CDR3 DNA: TGTGCCAGCAGACGACCGGGACAGGGCACCGGGGAGCTGTTTTTT
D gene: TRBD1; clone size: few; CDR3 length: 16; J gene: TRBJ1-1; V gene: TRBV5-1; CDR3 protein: CASSSLNRGMNTEAFF; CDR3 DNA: TGCGCCAGCAGCTCGCTTAACAGGGGGATGAACACTGAAGCTTTCTTT
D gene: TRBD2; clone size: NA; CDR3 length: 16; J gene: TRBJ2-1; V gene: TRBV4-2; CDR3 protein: CASSQEGLAGDNEQFF; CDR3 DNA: TGTGCCAGCAGCCAAGAAGGACTAGCGGGAGACAATGAGCAGTTCTTC
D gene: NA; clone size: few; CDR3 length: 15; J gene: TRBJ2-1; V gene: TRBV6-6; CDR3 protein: CASSLLRVRYNEQFF; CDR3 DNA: TGTGCCAGCAGTTTATTAAGGGTACGGTACAATGAGCAGTTCTTC
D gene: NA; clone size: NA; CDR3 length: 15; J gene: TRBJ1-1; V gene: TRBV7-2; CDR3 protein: CASSLYRPGRTEAFF; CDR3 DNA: TGTGCCAGCAGCTTATATCGGCCAGGGCGGACTGAAGCTTTCTTT
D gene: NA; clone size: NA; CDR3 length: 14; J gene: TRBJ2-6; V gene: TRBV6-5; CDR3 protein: CASTRGSGANVLTF; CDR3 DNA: TGTGCCAGCACGAGAGGTTCTGGGGCCAACGTCCTGACTTTC
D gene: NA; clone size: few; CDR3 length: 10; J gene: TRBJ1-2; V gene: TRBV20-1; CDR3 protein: CSASLTGYTF; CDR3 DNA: TGCAGTGCCTCACTAACAGGCTACACCTTC
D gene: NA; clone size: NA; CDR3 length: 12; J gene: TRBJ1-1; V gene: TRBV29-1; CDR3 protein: CSVASQVTEAFF; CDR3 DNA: TGCAGCGTTGCTAGCCAGGTCACTGAAGCTTTCTTT
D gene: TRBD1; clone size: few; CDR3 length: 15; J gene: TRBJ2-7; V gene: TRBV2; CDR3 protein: CASSLRDRGPYEQYF; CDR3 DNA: TGTGCCAGCAGTCTCCGGGACAGGGGTCCCTACGAGCAGTACTTC
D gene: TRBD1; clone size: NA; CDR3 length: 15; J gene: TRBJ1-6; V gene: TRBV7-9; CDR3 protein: CASSLAGQPENPLHF; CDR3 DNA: TGTGCCAGCAGCTTAGCGGGACAGCCGGAGAACCCCCTCCACTTT
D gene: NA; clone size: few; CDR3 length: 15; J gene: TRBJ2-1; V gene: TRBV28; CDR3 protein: CASSGQGGSYNEQFF; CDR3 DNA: TGTGCCAGCAGTGGGCAGGGGGGATCCTACAATGAGCAGTTCTTC
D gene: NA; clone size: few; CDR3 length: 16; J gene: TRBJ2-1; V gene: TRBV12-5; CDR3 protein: CASGLDQGRRVNEQFF; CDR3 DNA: TGTGCTAGTGGTTTGGACCAGGGTAGAAGGGTTAATGAGCAGTTCTTC
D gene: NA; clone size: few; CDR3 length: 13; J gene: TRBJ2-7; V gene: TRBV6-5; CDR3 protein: CASSYNRRGEQYF; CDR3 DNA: TGTGCCAGCAGTTATAATCGACGGGGCGAGCAGTACTTC
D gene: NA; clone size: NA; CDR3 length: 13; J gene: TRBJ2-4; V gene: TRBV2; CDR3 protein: CASRGLAKNIQYF; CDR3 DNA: TGTGCCAGCAGGGGTTTAGCCAAAAACATTCAGTACTTC
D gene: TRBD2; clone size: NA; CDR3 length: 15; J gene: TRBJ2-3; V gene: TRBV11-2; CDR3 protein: CASSSGTSGSNTQYF; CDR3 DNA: TGTGCCAGCAGCAGCGGGACTAGCGGGAGCAATACGCAGTATTTT
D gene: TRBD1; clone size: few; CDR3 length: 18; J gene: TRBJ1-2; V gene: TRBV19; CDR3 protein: CASRAPGPGQGGYYGYTF; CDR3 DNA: TGTGCCAGTAGGGCCCCCGGACCCGGACAGGGGGGATACTATGGCTACACCTTC